The 16 T cell receptor beta chains below come from one sample, sequenced in a study of T cell repertoires in cytomegalovirus infection. TCRdb redid the calling of the reads with MiXCR, one entry per CDR3 protein. The sample contains some 560,000 distinct CDR3 sequences, under 45% of which appear only once. These receptors' targets are unknown. Sequenced here: cultured PBMCs, sampled from culture after CMV antigen stimulation. These receptors all come from a human donor in good health (CMV status not recorded). Some clones in this sample may be carry-over from other donors' samples.

In this sample, this clonotype turned up many times. The rearrangement links TRBV7-2 to TRBJ2-7; 7 nucleotides align to TRBD1. The CDR3 has 14 amino acids. CDR1 SGHTA and CDR2 FQGNSA come from the germline V gene. The V gene end was trimmed by 5 bases and the J gene end by 2 bases; junction bases not matched to a gene: 6. Written as DNA, the CDR3 is TGTGCCAGCAGCCCCGGGACAGAAACCTACGAGCAGTACTTC. It encodes CASSPGTETYEQYF.

The chain uses TRBV28 and TRBJ2-1, with D tentatively TRBD2 (6 bases). This CDR3 comprises 15 residues. Looked up from germline, CDR1 is MDHEN and CDR2 is SYDVKM. Trimming removed 3 bases from V and 5 bases from J, with 14 bases in between. As DNA, the CDR3 is TGTGCCAGCAGTTTGCAGGGCGGGACGAACAATGAGCAGTTCTTC. It translates to CASSLQGGTNNEQFF.

Here the CDR3 reads CASSLQGRSYEQYF. Here the CDR3 DNA reads TGTGCCAGCAGCCTACAGGGCCGGAGCTACGAGCAGTACTTC. The genes are TRBV7-3 and TRBJ2-7; tentative D call: TRBD1 (6 bases). This CDR3 region has 14 residues. Deletions cut 5 bases from V and 3 bases from J, with 14 bases between. Germline CDR1 and CDR2: SGHTA and FQGTGA.

The genes are TRBV12-3 or TRBV12-4 and TRBJ2-7, with TRBD2 identical over 15 bases. This CDR3 comprises 16 residues. J gave up 5 bases and V 5 bases, and 7 bases lay outside the gene matches. The CDR3 region is CASSPEGLAGGNEQYF. The CDR3 bases are TGTGCCAGCAGTCCTGAAGGACTAGCGGGGGGGAACGAGCAGTACTTC.

This chain links TRBV6-6 with TRBJ1-1; 8 bases align to TRBD1. J lost 6 bases, V lost 2 bases, and 2 bases had no gene match. This CDR3 contains 13 residues. Germline CDR1 is MNHNY and CDR2 is SVGAGI (reference sequence). The CDR3 sequence: CASSYQTGAEAFF. The CDR3 nucleotides are TGTGCCAGCAGTTACCAGACAGGGGCTGAAGCTTTCTTT.

The chain has TRBV20-1 and TRBJ2-7; 7 bases line up with TRBD1. Germline values: CDR1 DFQATT, CDR2 SNEGSKA (reference sequence). Trimming at V came to 5 bases and at J to 3 bases, leaving 4 bases not matched to a gene. CDR3 size: 12 residues. For the CDR3, the DNA is TGCAGTGCTCGGACAGGCTTCTACGAGCAGTACTTC. Translation: CSARTGFYEQYF.

V is TRBV6-2 or TRBV6-3 and J is TRBJ1-5; no clear D. Germline assignment: CDR1 MNHEY and CDR2 SVGEGT. V dropped 2 bases and J dropped 0 bases, with 8 bases sitting between them. CDR3 size: 15 residues. In nucleotides, the CDR3 is TGTGCCAGCAGTTACAGGTTTAATAGCAATCAGCCCCAGCATTTT. This translates into CASSYRFNSNQPQHF.

This clonotype is a singleton in its sample. This sequence joins TRBV29-1 and TRBJ2-5, with a weak D call TRBD1 (7 bases). The ends were cut back, 4 bases at V and 0 bases at J, with 18 bases in the middle. This CDR3 has 16 amino acids. Germline CDR1 and CDR2: SQVTM and ANQGSEA. In DNA form, the CDR3 reads TGCAGCGTTGCCCCCCAGGGGGGAAGACACCAAGAGACCCAGTACTTC. Protein product: CSVAPQGGRHQETQYF.

This clonotype turned up a few times. This chain joins TRBV6-6 and TRBJ2-7; D is uncertain. The V and J ends lost 0 bases and 3 bases respectively, with 18 bases between them. The CDR3 is 17 amino acids. The germline CDR1 and CDR2 sequences are MNHNY and SVGAGI (reference sequence). CDR3 DNA sequence: TGTGCCAGCAGTTACTCGAAGCTAGACGCCCCGGGCTACGAGCAGTACTTC. Translation: CASSYSKLDAPGYEQYF.

This clonotype showed up just a few times. The chain employs TRBV7-2 and TRBJ1-6; D gene uncertain. V lost 3 bases and J 10 bases, leaving 13 bases between the germline ends. The CDR3 spans 14 residues. CDR1 is SGHTA and CDR2 is FQGNSA in the germline V gene. CDR3 protein: CASSLSGVYSPLHF. The CDR3, as DNA: TGTGCCAGCAGCTTGAGCGGGGTTTACTCACCCCTCCACTTT.

The gene calls are TRBV19 and TRBJ2-1; 8 nucleotides agree with TRBD1. The V gene end was trimmed by 6 bases and the J gene end by 10 bases; junction bases not matched to a gene: 11. Germline CDR1 is LNHDA and CDR2 is SQIVND (reference sequence). The CDR3 is made up of 14 amino acids. The CDR3 loop is CASRGLRGRLEQFF. In DNA, the CDR3 is TGTGCCAGTAGGGGCCTCAGGGGGCGATTAGAGCAGTTCTTC.

The chain is built from TRBV7-4 and TRBJ1-2; D unclear. The V gene's germline CDR1 is SGHVT and CDR2 SQSDAQ. Trimming cost V 1 base and J 8 bases, with 14 bases left between them. This CDR3 region has 14 residues. The CDR3 is CASSLGGPTRGYTF. As DNA, the CDR3 is TGTGCCAGCAGCTTAGGAGGCCCGACGCGGGGCTACACCTTC.

The rearrangement links TRBV12-3 or TRBV12-4 to TRBJ1-1; D ambiguous. V dropped 4 bases and J dropped 2 bases, with 11 bases sitting between them. The CDR3 spans 14 residues. DNA of the CDR3: TGTGCCAGCAGTTCCCGGGCAACCAACACTGAAGCTTTCTTT. Residues: CASSSRATNTEAFF.

The CDR3 loop reads CSALHWPRSRGYTF. The DNA for the CDR3 is TGCAGTGCTCTTCATTGGCCCCGTAGTCGAGGCTACACCTTC. This chain connects TRBV20-1 to TRBJ1-2; D is undetermined. The CDR3 runs 14 residues. Germline CDR1 is DFQATT and CDR2 is SNEGSKA (reference sequence). Between the trimmed V and J ends, which lost 5 bases and 8 bases, there was a span of 21 bases.

CDR3 bases: TGTGCCACCAGTGGCTATGGGACAGCCGCCGCAGATACGCAGTATTTT. Its translation is CATSGYGTAAADTQYF. This chain uses TRBV24-1 with TRBJ2-3; 7 nucleotides agree with TRBD1. Germline CDR1 reads KGHDR; CDR2 reads SFDVKD. This CDR3 has 16 amino acids. Losses at the gene ends were 5 bases for V and 4 bases for J; bases not matched to a gene: 11.

This clonotype was detected a few times. V is TRBV27 and J is TRBJ2-1; D is unclear. Germline CDR1 is MNHEY and CDR2 is SMNVEV (reference sequence). This CDR3 contains 15 residues. V was pared by 6 bases and J by 4 bases, with 16 bases between. The CDR3 spells CASSSSSSGYNEQFF. DNA for the CDR3: TGTGCCAGCAGCTCGTCCTCGTCCGGATACAATGAGCAGTTCTTC.